These 14 T cell receptor beta chains were all obtained from the same sample, sequenced in a study of cytomegalovirus exposure and HLA in healthy donors (dated by TCRdb to the late 2010s). Libraries were built with the immunoSEQ multiplex PCR assay. For the multiplex PCR, a mixture combining 60 forward primers for TCR Vbeta segments and 13 reverse primers for TCR Jbeta segments was used. TCRdb stores this immuneACCESS table with in-frame sequences only. Part of the clones is absent; in the studies checked, under half of the shortfall reflects unresolved V genes, and no reason is known for the rest. Within this sample are about 200,000 clones, with roughly four fifths of them counted one time only. The top ten hold 6.5% of the sample. Specimen: PBMCs. These receptors were obtained from a woman between 50 and 59 years old in good health and CMV-seropositive.

The DNA for the CDR3 is TGTGCCAGCAGCAAAGAGACCCAGTACTTC. Residues: CASSKETQYF. V is TRBV2 and J is TRBJ2-5; D gene uncertain. The V end was cut by 6 bases, the J end by 3 bases, with 2 bases between. The CDR3 is 10 amino acids. Germline CDR1 is SNHLY and CDR2 is FYNNEI.

The chain uses TRBV10-3 and TRBJ2-7, with TRBD2 matching 10 bases. Germline V gene lookup returns CDR1 ENHRY and CDR2 SYGVKD. The CDR3 contains 17 residues. V shed 0 bases, J shed 5 bases, and the junction held 10 bases outside the gene matches. The CDR3 sequence is CAISESGPSGSWNEQYF. The DNA for the CDR3 is TGTGCCATCAGTGAGTCGGGTCCTAGCGGGAGTTGGAACGAGCAGTACTTC.

This chain joins TRBV18 and TRBJ2-5, with 7 bases lining up with TRBD2. Germline V gene sequence: CDR1 KGHSH, CDR2 LQKENI. The J segment lost 5 bases and the V segment lost 1 base, leaving 7 bases of the junction unmatched. CDR3 length equals 15 residues. CDR3 DNA sequence: TGTGCCAGCTCACCACGTTCCCACGGGGGGGAGACCCAGTACTTC. The encoded protein is CASSPRSHGGETQYF.

The chain recombines TRBV4-1 with TRBJ2-1, with 12 bases matching TRBD1. V lost 4 bases and J lost 1; bases outside the gene matches: 5. Germline assignment: CDR1 MGHRA and CDR2 YSYEKL. The CDR3 has 17 amino acids. CDR3 in amino acids: CASSLRGQGASYNEQFF. CDR3 nucleotides: TGCGCCAGCAGCCTTCGGGGACAGGGGGCGTCCTACAATGAGCAGTTCTTC.

The chain combines TRBV5-1 with TRBJ2-4; TRBD1 matches at 10 bases. V was pared by 4 bases and J by 7 bases, with 8 bases of the junction left unmatched. Per germline, CDR1 SGHRS and CDR2 YFSETQ. CDR3 length: 15 amino acids. CDR3 DNA sequence: TGCGCCAGCAGCGCAGAGACAGGGGGCTGGAACATTCAGTACTTC. Protein sequence: CASSAETGGWNIQYF. The whole variable domain, remainder taken from reference TRBV5-1 and TRBJ2-4, is KAGVTQTPRYLIKTRGQQVTLSCSPISGHRSVSWYQQTPGQGLQFLFEYFSETQRNKGNFPGRFSGRQFSNSRSEMNVSTLELGDSALYLCASSAETGGWNIQYFGAGTRLSVL.

This chain links TRBV19 with TRBJ1-2; D remains ambiguous. The germline V gene has CDR1 LNHDA and CDR2 SQIVND (reference sequence). The V gene lost 5 bases and the J gene lost 3 bases, with 10 bases spanning the gap. This CDR3 comprises 13 residues. Here the CDR3 reads CASSVGLDYGYTF. In nucleotides, the CDR3 is TGTGCCAGTAGTGTCGGTCTTGACTATGGCTACACCTTC.

The gene calls are TRBV6-4 and TRBJ2-5; a possible D gene is TRBD1 (6 bases). The CDR3 length is 16 residues. With 0 bases removed from V and 2 bases from J, the gap between germline ends came to 13 bases. The germline CDR1 and CDR2 sequences are MRHNA and SNTAGT. Here the CDR3 reads CASSDSRDTKQETQYF. In DNA, the CDR3 is TGTGCCAGCAGTGACTCGAGGGACACAAAACAAGAGACCCAGTACTTC.

This chain connects TRBV7-6 to TRBJ1-6; no definite D call. This CDR3 is 15 amino acids long. Germline V gene sequence: CDR1 SGHVS, CDR2 FNYEAQ. Trimming shortened V by 1 base and J by 4 bases, and 8 bases separated the two germline ends. DNA of the CDR3: TGTGCCAGCAGCTTAGTTGGCCCGTATAATTCACCCCTCCACTTT. Amino acid sequence: CASSLVGPYNSPLHF.

The table lists this clone with a few counts. V gene TRBV29-1 combines with J gene TRBJ2-5; no clear D gene. The CDR3 is 11 amino acids. Germline-derived CDR1 and CDR2 are SQVTM and ANQGSEA. V was shortened by 7 bases and J by 4 bases, with 10 bases between the two germline ends. CDR3 loop: CSASVGETQYF. The CDR3 bases are TGCAGCGCATCGGTCGGAGAGACCCAGTACTTC.

V gene TRBV15 combines with J gene TRBJ2-2; D is uncertain. Germline V gene sequence: CDR1 LNHNV, CDR2 YYDKDF (reference sequence). The V end was cut by 7 bases, the J end by 7 bases, with 13 bases between. The CDR3 is made up of 13 amino acids. CDR3 in amino acids: CATKSLGSGELFF. For the CDR3, the DNA is TGTGCCACCAAAAGTCTAGGTAGCGGGGAGCTGTTTTTT.

J is TRBJ1-2 and V is TRBV30; 8 bases agree with TRBD1. V shed 3 bases and J 0 bases; nucleotides not matched to a gene: 6. This CDR3 comprises 15 residues. CDR1 is GTSNPN, CDR2 SVGIG, per germline (reference sequence). The CDR3 sequence is CAWSEGQESNYGYTF. The CDR3 DNA reads TGTGCCTGGAGCGAGGGACAGGAGTCTAACTATGGCTACACCTTC. Filled out from reference TRBV30 and TRBJ1-2, the complete variable domain reads SQTIHQWPATLVQPVGSPLSLECTVEGTSNPNLYWYRQAAGRGLQLLFYSVGIGQISSEVPQNLSASRPQDRQFILSSKKLLLSDSGFYLCAWSEGQESNYGYTFGSGTRLTVV.

The chain combines TRBV10-3 with TRBJ1-5; D is ambiguous. The CDR3 sequence is 14 residues long. V gave up 3 bases and J gave up 7 bases, with 13 bases separating them. Per germline, CDR1 ENHRY and CDR2 SYGVKD. The CDR3 is CAISDLMWQQPQHF. As DNA, the CDR3 is TGTGCCATCAGTGACCTCATGTGGCAGCAGCCCCAGCATTTT.

This chain links TRBV5-4 with TRBJ2-5, with 11 positions matching TRBD1. Germline values: CDR1 SGHNT, CDR2 YYREEE (reference sequence). The trim removed 0 bases at V and 5 bases at J, leaving 9 bases unmatched. The CDR3 has 17 amino acids. The DNA for the CDR3 is TGTGCCAGCAGCTTGGCTGAGGACAGGGGGCGAGGGGAGACCCAGTACTTC. As protein: CASSLAEDRGRGETQYF.

In this sample, this clone turned up a few times. This same CDR3 is encoded by further DNA sequences in the sample. The chain combines TRBV19 with TRBJ2-5; D unresolved. Germline V gene data show CDR1 as LNHDA and CDR2 as SQIVND (reference sequence). Trimming pared 4 bases from V and 4 bases from J, leaving 4 bases between. The length of the CDR3 is 11 residues. CDR3 in amino acids: CASSTRETQYF. The CDR3 DNA reads as TGTGCCAGTAGTACGCGAGAGACCCAGTACTTC.